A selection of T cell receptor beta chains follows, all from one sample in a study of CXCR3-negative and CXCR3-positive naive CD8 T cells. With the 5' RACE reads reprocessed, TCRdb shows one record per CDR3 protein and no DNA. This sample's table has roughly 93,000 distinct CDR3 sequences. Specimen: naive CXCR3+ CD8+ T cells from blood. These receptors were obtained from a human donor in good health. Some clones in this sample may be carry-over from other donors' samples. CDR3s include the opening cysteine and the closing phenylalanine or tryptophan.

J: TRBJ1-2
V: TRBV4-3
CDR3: CASSQDRSAAGGPYGYTF

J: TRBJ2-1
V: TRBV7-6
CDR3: CASSSSTGGMDEQFF

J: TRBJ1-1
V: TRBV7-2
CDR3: CASSLELGANSLSEAFF

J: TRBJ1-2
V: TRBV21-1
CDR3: CASSGGGTNPPNYGYTF

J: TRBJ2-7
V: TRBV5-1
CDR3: CASSLEGGGAHEQYF

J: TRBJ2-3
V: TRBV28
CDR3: CASSSDSTYTDTQYF

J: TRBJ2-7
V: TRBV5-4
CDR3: CASSYGQGASYEQYF

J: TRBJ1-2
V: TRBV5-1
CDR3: CASSLSTGTLNYGYTF

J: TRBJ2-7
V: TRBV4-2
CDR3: CASSQVGDPYEQYF

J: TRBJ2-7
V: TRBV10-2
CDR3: CASSEQTGLSSYEQYF

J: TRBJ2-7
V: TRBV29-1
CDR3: CSVAPVPSGTYEQYF